The rows below give T cell receptor beta chains drawn from one sample of a study of T cell changes during pregnancy in multiple sclerosis. Using immunoSEQ multiplex PCR, the repertoire was profiled, and TCRdb retains in-frame clones only, with some absent. The sample has around 77,000 clones, 75% to 95% seen once. The sequenced sample was peripheral blood, obtained in the third trimester of pregnancy. Source of these receptors: a female donor in good health, enrolled as a control in a pregnancy study. CDR3s include the opening cysteine and the closing phenylalanine or tryptophan. Expanded clones get a size class; other rows say once, few or many, or leave the size out.

v_gene	abundance	j_gene	CDR3aa
TRBV5-1	NA	TRBJ2-5	CASSNGTRRTQTQYF
TRBV18	few	TRBJ2-2	CASSQSDSNTGELFF
TRBV9	NA	TRBJ1-2	CASSPTGADGYTF
TRBV18	NA	TRBJ2-3	CASSPLPADSSSTDTQYF
TRBV28	NA	TRBJ1-2	CASTQKGPTGRAGDGYTF
TRBV5-1	NA	TRBJ1-1	CASSLGPLTSNTEAFF
TRBV6-1	NA	TRBJ1-1	CASSERGTAHTEAFF
TRBV28	NA	TRBJ1-5	CASKTGNQPQHF
TRBV11-2	NA	TRBJ2-1	CASGPLLAGLNNEQFF
TRBV12-5	NA	TRBJ2-1	CASGLVFSGGAAYNEQFF
TRBV7-9	NA	TRBJ2-7	CASSLALAGGYDEQYF
TRBV7-2	NA	TRBJ2-4	CASSPDGGGKNIQYF
TRBV9	NA	TRBJ1-2	CASSFVGAGSGYTF
TRBV6-5	once	TRBJ1-1	CASSYSMRTEAFF
TRBV15	NA	TRBJ1-6	CATSRDSGNSPLHF
TRBV19	once	TRBJ2-3	CASSMGERYYTDTQYF
TRBV10-3	NA	TRBJ1-2	CAIARQGSPSNYGYTF
TRBV6-6	NA	TRBJ1-5	CASSYAGNQPQHF
TRBV6-1	NA	TRBJ2-7	CASRGTGTMNEQYF
TRBV6-1	NA	TRBJ1-5	CAAWERGKQPQHF
TRBV7-6	NA	TRBJ1-4	CASGATGFNEKLFF
TRBV6-5	NA	TRBJ2-7	CASSRGSGDHEQYF
TRBV6-5	NA	TRBJ1-2	CASRPQDRRNYGYTF
TRBV5-5	few	TRBJ1-3	CASSYDREKDTIYF
TRBV11-1	few	TRBJ1-1	CASRTGGTEAFF
TRBV10-3	NA	TRBJ2-7	CAVGLIRGEQYF
TRBV5-1	NA	TRBJ1-1	CASSFRTGEGTEAFF
TRBV14	NA	TRBJ2-1	CASSVGTSGLQGEQFF
TRBV11-2	NA	TRBJ2-7	CASSLRDRGLDEQYF
TRBV11-1	NA	TRBJ2-2	CASSPGGPATGELFF
TRBV6-5	NA	TRBJ1-1	CASRDRVAGTEAFF
TRBV6-5	once	TRBJ2-7	CASSYAGRFYEQYF
TRBV28	NA	TRBJ1-2	CASSQQVTALHGYTF
TRBV12-5	NA	TRBJ2-5	CASGSGTGQETQYF
TRBV7-7	NA	TRBJ2-3	CASSPGLAGESDTQYF
TRBV20-1	NA	TRBJ2-7	CSGRQGNEQYF
TRBV5-6	once	TRBJ1-1	CASSLVVAAGSTEAFF
TRBV10-3	NA	TRBJ2-4	CAISESSSGSRHIQYF
TRBV6-5	NA	TRBJ2-1	CASSRGDYSYNEQFF
TRBV27	NA	TRBJ1-1	CASTPAGGTEAFF
TRBV5-4	NA	TRBJ1-2	CASSLKGDYGYTF
TRBV27	NA	TRBJ1-4	CASSLRQTNEKLFF
TRBV11-2	NA	TRBJ2-5	CASSLLLAAQETQYF
TRBV28	once	TRBJ2-5	CASTFSGAETQYF
TRBV4-1	NA	TRBJ2-7	CASSQYPRDKSYEQYF
TRBV9	NA	TRBJ1-4	CASSVHPGQPGVKLFF
TRBV5-4	NA	TRBJ2-7	CASSRRDRGPPYEQYF